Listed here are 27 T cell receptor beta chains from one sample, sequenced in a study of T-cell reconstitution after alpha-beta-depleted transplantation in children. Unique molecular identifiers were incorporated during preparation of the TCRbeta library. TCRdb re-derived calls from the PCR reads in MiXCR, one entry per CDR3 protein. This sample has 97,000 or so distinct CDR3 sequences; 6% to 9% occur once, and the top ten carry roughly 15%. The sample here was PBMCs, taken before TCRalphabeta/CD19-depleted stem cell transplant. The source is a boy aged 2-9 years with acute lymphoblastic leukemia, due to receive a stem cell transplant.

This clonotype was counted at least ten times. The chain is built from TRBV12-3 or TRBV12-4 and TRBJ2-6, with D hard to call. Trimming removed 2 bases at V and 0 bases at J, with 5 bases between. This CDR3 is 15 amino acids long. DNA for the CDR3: TGTGCCAGCAGTTTAAGTGACTCTGGGGCCAACGTCCTGACTTTC. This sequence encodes CASSLSDSGANVLTF.

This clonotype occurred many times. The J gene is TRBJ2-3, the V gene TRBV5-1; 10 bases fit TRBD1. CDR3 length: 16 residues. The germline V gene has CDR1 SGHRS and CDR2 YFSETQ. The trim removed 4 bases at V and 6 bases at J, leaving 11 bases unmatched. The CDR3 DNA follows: TGCGCCAGCAGCCCTATGGGACAGGGGCGTCGGGATACGCAGTATTTT. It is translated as CASSPMGQGRRDTQYF.

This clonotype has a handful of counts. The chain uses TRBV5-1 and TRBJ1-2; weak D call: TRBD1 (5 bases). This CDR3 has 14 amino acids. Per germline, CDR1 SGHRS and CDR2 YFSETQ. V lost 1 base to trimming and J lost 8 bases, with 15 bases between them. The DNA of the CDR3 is TGCGCCAGCAGCTTGTCCGGGGGTTTGGAAGGCTACACCTTC. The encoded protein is CASSLSGGLEGYTF.

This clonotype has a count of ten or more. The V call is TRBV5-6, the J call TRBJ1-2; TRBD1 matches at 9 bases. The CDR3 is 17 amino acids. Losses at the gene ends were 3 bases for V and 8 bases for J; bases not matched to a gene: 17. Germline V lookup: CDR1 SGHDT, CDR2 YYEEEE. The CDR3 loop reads CASSYQPLRQGGGGYTF. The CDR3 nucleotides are TGTGCCAGCAGCTACCAACCCCTACGACAGGGGGGTGGCGGCTACACCTTC.

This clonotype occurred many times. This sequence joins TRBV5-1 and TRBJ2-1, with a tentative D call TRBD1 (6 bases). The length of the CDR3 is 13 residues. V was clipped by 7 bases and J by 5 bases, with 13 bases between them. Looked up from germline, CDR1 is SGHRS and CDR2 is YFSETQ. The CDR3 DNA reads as TGCGCCAGCTCCGGACAGATAGACAATGAGCAGTTCTTC. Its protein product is CASSGQIDNEQFF.

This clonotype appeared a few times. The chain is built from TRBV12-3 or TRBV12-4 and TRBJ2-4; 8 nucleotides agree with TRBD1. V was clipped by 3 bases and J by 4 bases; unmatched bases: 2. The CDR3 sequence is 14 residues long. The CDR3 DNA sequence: TGTGCCAGCAGTTTGAGGACAGGGAAAAACATTCAGTACTTC. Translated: CASSLRTGKNIQYF.

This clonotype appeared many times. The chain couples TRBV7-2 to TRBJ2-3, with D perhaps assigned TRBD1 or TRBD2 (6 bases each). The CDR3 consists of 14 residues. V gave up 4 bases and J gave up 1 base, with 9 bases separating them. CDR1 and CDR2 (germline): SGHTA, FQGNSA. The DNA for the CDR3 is TGTGCCAGCAGCTCCCGGGGGCGCACAGATACGCAGTATTTT. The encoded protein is CASSSRGRTDTQYF. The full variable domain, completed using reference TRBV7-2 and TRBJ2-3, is GAGVSQSPSNKVTEKGKDVELRCDPISGHTALYWYRQSLGQGLEFLIYFQGNSAPDKSGLPSDRFSAERTGGSVSTLTIQRTQQEDSAVYLCASSSRGRTDTQYFGPGTRLTVL.

The CDR3 is CASSPEGDRNNEKLFF. As DNA, the CDR3 is TGCGCCAGCAGCCCGGAGGGGGACAGAAATAATGAAAAACTGTTTTTT. The rearrangement links TRBV5-1 to TRBJ1-4; 7 bases match TRBD1. The CDR3 is made up of 16 amino acids. V lost 4 bases and J lost 4; bases outside the gene matches: 10. Per the germline V gene, CDR1 is SGHRS and CDR2 is YFSETQ.

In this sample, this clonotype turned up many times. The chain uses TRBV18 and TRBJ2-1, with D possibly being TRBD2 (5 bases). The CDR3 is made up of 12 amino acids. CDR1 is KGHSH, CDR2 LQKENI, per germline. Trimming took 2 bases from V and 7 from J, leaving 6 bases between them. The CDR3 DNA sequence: TGTGCCAGCTCACCAAGGACTAATGAGCAGTTCTTC. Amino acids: CASSPRTNEQFF.

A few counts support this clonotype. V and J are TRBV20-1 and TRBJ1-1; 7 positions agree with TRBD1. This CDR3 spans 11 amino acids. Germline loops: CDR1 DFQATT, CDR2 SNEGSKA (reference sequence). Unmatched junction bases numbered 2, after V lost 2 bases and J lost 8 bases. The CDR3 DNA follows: TGCAGTGCTAGACGGACAGGAGAAGCTTTCTTT. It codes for CSARRTGEAFF.

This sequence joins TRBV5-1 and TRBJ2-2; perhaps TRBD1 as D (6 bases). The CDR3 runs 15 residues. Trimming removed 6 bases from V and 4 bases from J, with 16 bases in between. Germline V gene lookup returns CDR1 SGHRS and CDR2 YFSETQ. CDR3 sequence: CASTFVRGSTGELFF. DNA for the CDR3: TGCGCCAGCACCTTCGTAAGGGGGTCCACCGGGGAGCTGTTTTTT.

The CDR3 DNA sequence: TGCAGTGCTCCCCCTAGCGGGTCGTACAATGAGCAGTTCTTC. The encoded protein is CSAPPSGSYNEQFF. This rearrangement joins TRBV20-1 to TRBJ2-1; 8 nucleotides agree with TRBD2. The CDR3 totals 14 residues. Germline CDR1 reads DFQATT; CDR2 reads SNEGSKA (reference sequence). The J segment lost 4 bases and the V segment lost 5 bases, leaving 7 bases of the junction unmatched.

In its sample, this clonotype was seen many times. CDR3 coding DNA: TGTGCCAGCAGCGTAGTTTGGGGGGTGCTTCCTTCCTACGAGCAGTACTTC. It translates to CASSVVWGVLPSYEQYF. The rearrangement uses TRBV9 and TRBJ2-7; maybe TRBD2 (6 bases). CDR1 is SGDLS and CDR2 is YYNGEE in the germline V gene. V lost 0 bases and J lost 1, with 17 bases in between. This CDR3 is 17 amino acids long.

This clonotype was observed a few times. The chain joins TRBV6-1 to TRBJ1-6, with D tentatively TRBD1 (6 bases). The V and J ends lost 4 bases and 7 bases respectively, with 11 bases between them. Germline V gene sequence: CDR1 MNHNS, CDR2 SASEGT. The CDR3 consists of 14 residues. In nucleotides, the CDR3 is TGTGCCAGCAGTGCCTTTGACAGGAATTCACCCCTCCACTTT. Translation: CASSAFDRNSPLHF.

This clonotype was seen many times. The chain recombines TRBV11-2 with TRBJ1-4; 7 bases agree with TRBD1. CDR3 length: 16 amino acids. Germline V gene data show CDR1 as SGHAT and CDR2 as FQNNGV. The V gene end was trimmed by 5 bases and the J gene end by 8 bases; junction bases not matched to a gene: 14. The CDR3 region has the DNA TGTGCCAGCAGCCCCGGGAGACAGGGACGGCACGAAAAACTGTTTTTT. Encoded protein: CASSPGRQGRHEKLFF.

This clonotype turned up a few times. The CDR3 loop reads CASSDTDSFYGYTF. In DNA form, the CDR3 reads TGTGCCAGCAGCGATACGGACAGTTTCTATGGCTACACCTTC. The gene calls are TRBV7-9 and TRBJ1-2, with D possibly TRBD1 on 6 matching bases. The CDR3 runs 14 residues. Germline loops: CDR1 SEHNR, CDR2 FQNEAQ (reference sequence). The V end lost 5 bases, the J end lost 4 bases, and 14 bases lay between the germline ends.

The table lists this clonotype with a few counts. As DNA, the CDR3 is TGCGCCAGCAGCCTCTCCGGGGACTATGGCTACACCTTC. This encodes CASSLSGDYGYTF. The chain combines TRBV5-1 with TRBJ1-2; D unclear. Germline V gene sequence: CDR1 SGHRS, CDR2 YFSETQ. Trimming pared 4 bases from V and 3 bases from J, leaving 10 bases between. The CDR3 is 13 amino acids.

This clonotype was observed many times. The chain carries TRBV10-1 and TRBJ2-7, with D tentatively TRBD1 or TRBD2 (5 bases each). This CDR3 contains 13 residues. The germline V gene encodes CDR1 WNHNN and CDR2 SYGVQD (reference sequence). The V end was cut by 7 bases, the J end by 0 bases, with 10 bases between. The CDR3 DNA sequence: TGCGCCAGCAATGGGACGAGCTCCTACGAGCAGTACTTC. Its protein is CASNGTSSYEQYF.

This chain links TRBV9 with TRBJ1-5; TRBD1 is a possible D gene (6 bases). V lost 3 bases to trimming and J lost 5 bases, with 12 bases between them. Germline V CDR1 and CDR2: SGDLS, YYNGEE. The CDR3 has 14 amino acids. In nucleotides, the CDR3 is TGTGCCAGCAGCGCCCGGGGGGCAGATCAGCCCCAGCATTTT. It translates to CASSARGADQPQHF.

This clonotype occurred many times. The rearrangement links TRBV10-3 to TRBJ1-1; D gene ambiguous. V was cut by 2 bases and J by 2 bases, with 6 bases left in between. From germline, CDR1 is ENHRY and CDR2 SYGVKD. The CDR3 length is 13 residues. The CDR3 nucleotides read TGTGCCATCAGTGAGACAAGTAACACTGAAGCTTTCTTT. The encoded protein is CAISETSNTEAFF.

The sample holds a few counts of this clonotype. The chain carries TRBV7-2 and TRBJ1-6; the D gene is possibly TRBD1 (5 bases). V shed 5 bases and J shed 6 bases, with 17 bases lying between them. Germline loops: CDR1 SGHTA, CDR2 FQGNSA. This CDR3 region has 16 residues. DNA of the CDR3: TGTGCCAGCAGCGCAACCGGGACTGCACTTAATTCACCCCTCCACTTT. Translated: CASSATGTALNSPLHF.

The CDR3 DNA sequence: TGCGCCAGCAGCCCTACCCCAACAGGGGTGGGCAATCAGCCCCAGCATTTT. It translates to CASSPTPTGVGNQPQHF. This sequence joins TRBV5-1 and TRBJ1-5, with 7 bases identical to TRBD1. The V segment lost 4 bases and the J segment 2 bases; nucleotides outside the gene matches: 12. Germline CDR1 is SGHRS and CDR2 is YFSETQ. There are 17 residues in the CDR3.

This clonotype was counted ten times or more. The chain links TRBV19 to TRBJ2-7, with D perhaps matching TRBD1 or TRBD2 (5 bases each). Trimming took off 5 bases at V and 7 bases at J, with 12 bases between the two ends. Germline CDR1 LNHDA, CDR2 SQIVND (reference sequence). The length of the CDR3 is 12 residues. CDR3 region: CASSWGTREQYF. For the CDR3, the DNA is TGTGCCAGTAGTTGGGGGACCCGAGAGCAGTACTTC.

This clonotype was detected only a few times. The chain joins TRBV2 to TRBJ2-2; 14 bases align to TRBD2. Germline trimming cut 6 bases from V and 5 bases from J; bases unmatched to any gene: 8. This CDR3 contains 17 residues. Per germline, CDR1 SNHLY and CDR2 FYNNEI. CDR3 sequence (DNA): TGTGCCAGCAGCGCGAGGACTAGCGGGGGGACTACCGGGGAGCTGTTTTTT. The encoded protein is CASSARTSGGTTGELFF. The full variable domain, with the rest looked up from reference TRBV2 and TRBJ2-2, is EPEVTQTPSHQVTQMGQEVILRCVPISNHLYFYWYRQILGQKVEFLVSFYNNEISEKSEIFDDQFSVERPDGSNFTLKIRSTKLEDSAMYFCASSARTSGGTTGELFFGEGSRLTVL.

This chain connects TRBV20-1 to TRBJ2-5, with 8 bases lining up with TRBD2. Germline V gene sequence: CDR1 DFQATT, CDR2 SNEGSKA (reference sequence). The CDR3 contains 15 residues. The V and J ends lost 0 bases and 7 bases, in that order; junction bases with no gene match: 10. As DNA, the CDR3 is TGCAGTGCTAGAGATGTCTTGCTAGCGGGCGGGACCCAGTACTTC. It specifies CSARDVLLAGGTQYF.

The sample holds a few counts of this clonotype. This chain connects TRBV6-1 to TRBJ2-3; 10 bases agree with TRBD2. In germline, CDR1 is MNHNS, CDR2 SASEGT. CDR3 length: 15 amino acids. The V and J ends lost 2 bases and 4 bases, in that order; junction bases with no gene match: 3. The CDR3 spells CASSEKSGGADTQYF. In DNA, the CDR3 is TGTGCCAGCAGTGAAAAAAGCGGGGGGGCAGATACGCAGTATTTT.

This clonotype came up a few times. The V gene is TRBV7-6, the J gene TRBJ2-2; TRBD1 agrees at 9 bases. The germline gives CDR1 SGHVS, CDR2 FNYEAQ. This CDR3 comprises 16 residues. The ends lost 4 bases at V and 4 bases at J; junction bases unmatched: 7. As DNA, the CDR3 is TGTGCCAGCAGCTCGGGGACAGGGTCGGTCACCGGGGAGCTGTTTTTT. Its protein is CASSSGTGSVTGELFF.